The 10 T cell receptor beta chains reported below all come from one sample, sequenced in a study of blood T cell repertoires in COVID-19. Sequencing used immunoSEQ multiplex PCR; TCRdb keeps in-frame clones, though not all of them. This table has 40,000 to 55,000 clones, less than 85% appearing once. The specimen was peripheral blood. The receptors were sampled from a man aged 45-65 years with acute or convalescent COVID-19.

This rearrangement joins TRBV10-2 to TRBJ1-5; tentatively, D is TRBD1 (5 bases). The CDR3 is made up of 13 amino acids. Looked up from germline, CDR1 is WSHSY and CDR2 is SAAADI. Deletions cut 4 bases from V and 7 bases from J, with 11 bases between. The CDR3 loop reads CASSGQFNQPQHF. The CDR3 region has the DNA TGCGCCAGCAGTGGACAGTTTAACCAGCCCCAGCATTTT.

The chain employs TRBV7-3 and TRBJ1-2; tentatively, D is TRBD1 (5 bases). V lost 5 bases and J lost 8, with 15 bases in between. This CDR3 is built from 13 residues. From germline, CDR1 is SGHTA and CDR2 FQGTGA. This CDR3 is CASSPGGGDGYTF. The CDR3 DNA sequence: TGTGCCAGCAGCCCGGGGGGTGGTGACGGCTACACCTTC.

The genes are TRBV7-9 and TRBJ2-7; 9 bases line up with TRBD2. Losses at the gene ends were 6 bases for V and 7 bases for J; bases not matched to a gene: 7. CDR3 length equals 13 residues. The germline CDR1 and CDR2 sequences are SEHNR and FQNEAQ (reference sequence). The DNA for the CDR3 is TGTGCCAGCAGGGAGGGACTAGCCTGGGAGCAGTACTTC. Translated: CASREGLAWEQYF.

The chain joins TRBV29-1 to TRBJ2-5; TRBD1 aligns across 9 bases. This CDR3 is built from 14 residues. V trimming: 6 bases; J trimming: 4 bases; junction bases outside the gene matches: 9. In germline, CDR1 is SQVTM, CDR2 ANQGSEA. The CDR3 DNA reads TGCAGCGTGGAACCGGGACAGGGAGGAGAGACCCAGTACTTC. It translates to CSVEPGQGGETQYF.

The CDR3 loop is CASSLGVAGQYEQYF. CDR3 coding DNA: TGTGCCAGCAGCTTGGGTGTAGCGGGGCAGTACGAGCAGTACTTC. The chain recombines TRBV5-4 with TRBJ2-7; 8 bases are shared with TRBD2. The junction had 6 bases not matched to a gene; V was cut back by 0 bases and J by 4 bases. The CDR3 loop spans 15 amino acids. CDR1 and CDR2 (germline): SGHNT, YYREEE (reference sequence). Filled out from reference TRBV5-4 and TRBJ2-7, the complete variable domain reads ETGVTQSPTHLIKTRGQQVTLRCSSQSGHNTVSWYQQALGQGPQFIFQYYREEENGRGNFPPRFSGLQFPNYSSELNVNALELDDSALYLCASSLGVAGQYEQYFGPGTRLTVT.

The rearrangement joins TRBV2 to TRBJ1-5, with a weak D call TRBD1 (6 bases). V lost 6 bases to trimming and J lost 3 bases, with 9 bases between them. Germline values: CDR1 SNHLY, CDR2 FYNNEI. The CDR3 loop spans 13 amino acids. CDR3 sequence (DNA): TGTGCCAGCAGCAGGGACAACAATCAGCCCCAGCATTTT. The encoded protein is CASSRDNNQPQHF. Full variable domain (remainder filled in from reference TRBV2 and TRBJ1-5): EPEVTQTPSHQVTQMGQEVILRCVPISNHLYFYWYRQILGQKVEFLVSFYNNEISEKSEIFDDQFSVERPDGSNFTLKIRSTKLEDSAMYFCASSRDNNQPQHFGDGTRLSIL.

This rearrangement joins TRBV7-2 to TRBJ2-7; the match to TRBD2 covers 12 bases. This CDR3 spans 16 amino acids. CDR1 SGHTA and CDR2 FQGNSA come from the germline V gene. V shed 7 bases, J shed 4 bases, and the junction held 11 bases outside the gene matches. Here the CDR3 reads CASTPQAGLAGYEQYF. The CDR3 DNA sequence: TGTGCCAGCACCCCACAGGCGGGACTAGCGGGTTACGAGCAGTACTTC.

This chain connects TRBV11-2 to TRBJ1-3, with D possibly being TRBD1 (5 bases). The CDR3 has 14 residues. Trimming removed 5 bases from V and 2 bases from J, with 10 bases in between. Per the germline V gene, CDR1 is SGHAT and CDR2 is FQNNGV. The CDR3 region has the DNA TGTGCCAGCAGCGGGGCTAGAACTGGAAACACCATATATTTT. This gives the protein CASSGARTGNTIYF. Based on the CDR3 plus reference TRBV11-2 and TRBJ1-3, the full variable domain is EAGVAQSPRYKIIEKRQSVAFWCNPISGHATLYWYQQILGQGPKLLIQFQNNGVVDDSQLPKDRFSAERLKGVDSTLKIQPAKLEDSAVYLCASSGARTGNTIYFGEGSWLTVV.

The gene calls are TRBV30 and TRBJ1-2; possible D gene TRBD1, 6 bases. Germline values: CDR1 GTSNPN, CDR2 SVGIG (reference sequence). Trimming shortened V by 3 bases and J by 8 bases, and 16 bases separated the two germline ends. This CDR3 is built from 13 residues. CDR3 in amino acids: CAWRPPGAQGYTF. CDR3 sequence (DNA): TGTGCCTGGAGACCCCCAGGGGCGCAAGGCTACACCTTC.

The chain joins TRBV7-9 to TRBJ1-1, with TRBD1 as a possible D gene (5 bases). The CDR3 runs 14 residues. Between the trimmed V and J ends, which lost 5 bases and 4 bases, there was a span of 14 bases. CDR1 and CDR2 (germline): SEHNR, FQNEAQ (reference sequence). The CDR3 nucleotides read TGTGCCAGCAGCCCGATGGGCGGGGGCACTGAAGCTTTCTTT. Encoded protein: CASSPMGGGTEAFF.